A single sample is the source of the 19 T cell receptor beta chains below, sequenced in a study of blood T cells in healthy people across ages. PCR was performed a second time for about 7 to 12 cycles using a sample-barcoded 5' primer and a J-beta primer mix. TCRdb fed the 5' RACE reads into MiXCR, producing one record per CDR3 protein. The table has hundreds of thousands of distinct CDR3 sequences, 45% to 60% seen once. The sequencing sample was made of blood. Receptors were obtained from a man between 60 and 75 years old in good health.

The chain uses TRBV20-1 and TRBJ2-7, with a tentative D call TRBD2 (6 bases). The CDR3 contains 12 residues. Germline V CDR1 and CDR2: DFQATT, SNEGSKA (reference sequence). The V and J ends lost 0 bases and 7 bases respectively, with 10 bases between them. Written as DNA, the CDR3 is TGCAGTGCTAGAGATAGGACTACTGAGCAGTACTTC. Encoded protein: CSARDRTTEQYF.

This chain links TRBV28 with TRBJ2-7; a possible D gene is TRBD1 (5 bases). Deletions cut 8 bases from V and 5 bases from J, with 7 bases between. There are 10 residues in the CDR3. The germline CDR1 and CDR2 sequences are MDHEN and SYDVKM. CDR3 protein: CASGANEQYF. The CDR3 DNA sequence: TGTGCCAGCGGGGCTAACGAGCAGTACTTC. Combining the CDR3 with reference TRBV28 and TRBJ2-7 gives the whole variable domain DVKVTQSSRYLVKRTGEKVFLECVQDMDHENMFWYRQDPGLGLRLIYFSYDVKMKEKGDIPEGYSVSREKKERFSLILESASTNQTSMYLCASGANEQYFGPGTRLTVT.

The rearrangement joins TRBV20-1 to TRBJ2-3; D may be TRBD2 (6 bases). Trimming removed 3 bases at V and 0 bases at J, with 13 bases between. The CDR3 sequence is 15 residues long. CDR1 and CDR2 from the germline V gene are DFQATT and SNEGSKA (reference sequence). CDR3 DNA: TGCAGTGCTAGTGCCGGCGGGGTTAGCACAGATACGCAGTATTTT. As protein: CSASAGGVSTDTQYF.

This clonotype was found a few times. The chain uses TRBV5-1 and TRBJ2-1; TRBD2 aligns across 7 bases. The V and J ends lost 4 bases and 4 bases, in that order; junction bases with no gene match: 8. The CDR3 extends over 15 amino acids. Germline values: CDR1 SGHRS, CDR2 YFSETQ. CDR3 protein: CASSPALAAYNEQFF. CDR3 sequence (DNA): TGCGCCAGCAGCCCAGCGCTAGCGGCTTACAATGAGCAGTTCTTC.

The chain combines TRBV11-2 with TRBJ2-7; 10 nucleotides align to TRBD2. The junction had 4 bases not matched to a gene; V was cut back by 1 base and J by 4 bases. The germline V gene has CDR1 SGHAT and CDR2 FQNNGV. The CDR3 extends over 15 amino acids. CDR3 coding DNA: TGTGCCAGCAGCTTAGTCCTGGGACTAGCGTACGAGCAGTACTTC. This gives the protein CASSLVLGLAYEQYF.

The genes are TRBV5-1 and TRBJ2-1; the match to TRBD2 covers 7 bases. Germline CDR1 SGHRS, CDR2 YFSETQ. The CDR3 has 15 amino acids. The V and J ends lost 4 bases and 4 bases, in that order; junction bases with no gene match: 8. CDR3 nucleotides: TGCGCCAGCAGCAGGGCGGGGGAGACTTACAATGAGCAGTTCTTC. Translating gives CASSRAGETYNEQFF.

The chain carries TRBV27 and TRBJ2-5, with TRBD1 matching over 11 bases. The DNA end is more similar to TRBJ2-7, so the J call may be wrong. The CDR3 runs 15 residues. Germline loops: CDR1 MNHEY, CDR2 SMNVEV (reference sequence). CDR3 residues: CASSSPGQGVYEQYF. DNA of the CDR3: TGTGCCAGCAGTTCCCCGGGACAGGGGGTTTACGAGCAGTACTTC.

This clonotype was recorded a few times. The chain joins TRBV29-1 to TRBJ2-7; 10 bases are a match to TRBD2. CDR1 SQVTM and CDR2 ANQGSEA come from the germline V gene. V dropped 6 bases and J dropped 2; count of bases not matched to a gene: 10. The CDR3 extends over 15 amino acids. The CDR3 DNA follows: TGCAGCGTCCAGGGAACTAGCGGGACAACCTACGAGCAGTACTTC. This gives the protein CSVQGTSGTTYEQYF.

The chain uses TRBV20-1 and TRBJ2-1; D uncertain. The V and J ends lost 3 bases and 10 bases respectively, with 16 bases between them. CDR1 DFQATT and CDR2 SNEGSKA come from the germline V gene (reference sequence). This CDR3 is 13 amino acids long. CDR3 region: CSASINSRAEQFF. The DNA for the CDR3 is TGCAGTGCTAGTATCAACAGCCGGGCGGAGCAGTTCTTC.

This chain joins TRBV30 and TRBJ1-2; 8 nucleotides agree with TRBD1. The CDR3 contains 16 residues. Germline V lookup: CDR1 GTSNPN, CDR2 SVGIG (reference sequence). V shed 2 bases and J 5 bases; nucleotides not matched to a gene: 13. The CDR3 here is CAWSPTSGTGLYGYTF. The DNA of the CDR3 is TGTGCCTGGAGTCCAACGTCCGGGACAGGACTATATGGCTACACCTTC.

This clonotype was seen ten or more times. The chain joins TRBV6-1 to TRBJ1-2; D call uncertain. V was pared by 2 bases and J by 3 bases, with 7 bases between. Germline values: CDR1 MNHNS, CDR2 SASEGT. This CDR3 is built from 13 residues. CDR3 in DNA: TGTGCCAGCAGTGAAACATGGGACTATGGCTACACCTTC. It codes for CASSETWDYGYTF.

The rearrangement joins TRBV3-1 to TRBJ2-6, with 8 positions matching TRBD1. The ends lost 1 base at V and 0 bases at J; junction bases unmatched: 8. This CDR3 is 19 amino acids long. Germline lookup yields CDR1 LGHDT and CDR2 YNNKEL (reference sequence). The CDR3 DNA sequence: TGTGCCAGCAGCCAAGGCCCCGGACAGGGACTCTCTGGGGCCAACGTCCTGACTTTC. Translating it yields CASSQGPGQGLSGANVLTF.

There are a few counts of this clonotype. The chain links TRBV6-5 to TRBJ2-1, with TRBD1 matching over 7 bases. V was clipped by 5 bases and J by 7 bases; unmatched bases: 11. Per the germline V gene, CDR1 is MNHEY and CDR2 is SVGAGI. The CDR3 runs to 15 residues. CDR3 protein: CASSNTGAPRNEQFF. CDR3 nucleotides: TGTGCCAGCAGTAATACAGGGGCCCCTCGTAATGAGCAGTTCTTC.

The table lists this clonotype with a few counts. This sequence joins TRBV20-1 and TRBJ2-5; the match to TRBD2 covers 9 bases. The CDR3 contains 15 residues. Germline V gene data show CDR1 as DFQATT and CDR2 as SNEGSKA (reference sequence). The V gene end was trimmed by 0 bases and the J gene end by 6 bases; junction bases not matched to a gene: 8. The CDR3 spells CSARDQAGGAKTQYF. CDR3 in DNA: TGCAGTGCTAGAGATCAGGCGGGGGGGGCGAAGACCCAGTACTTC.

This clonotype has more than one count but fewer than ten. DNA for the CDR3: TGCGCCAGCAGCCAGACGAGCGGGGCCGTCTACGAGCAGTACTTC. This codes for CASSQTSGAVYEQYF. V is TRBV4-1 and J is TRBJ2-7; 7 bases match TRBD2. Unmatched junction bases numbered 8, after V lost 3 bases and J lost 3 bases. This CDR3 is 15 amino acids long. In germline, CDR1 is MGHRA, CDR2 YSYEKL.

This clonotype was recorded a few times. This CDR3 reads CASSYAQGLFYEQYF. The CDR3 DNA is TGTGCCAGCAGTTACGCCCAGGGACTATTCTACGAGCAGTACTTC. The chain carries TRBV7-2 and TRBJ2-7, with 7 bases that match TRBD2. CDR3 length equals 15 residues. Per the germline V gene, CDR1 is SGHTA and CDR2 is FQGNSA. V was pared by 6 bases and J by 3 bases, with 11 bases of the junction left unmatched.

The CDR3 DNA sequence: TGCAGTGCTAGAGATTCCCAGCCAAGCTCCTACGAGCAGTACTTC. It translates to CSARDSQPSSYEQYF. The V gene is TRBV20-1, the J gene TRBJ2-7; D remains ambiguous. The CDR3 has 15 amino acids. Germline V gives CDR1 DFQATT, CDR2 SNEGSKA (reference sequence). The V gene lost 0 bases and the J gene lost 0 bases, with 12 bases spanning the gap.

The chain has TRBV7-8 and TRBJ2-7; 13 bases match TRBD2. There are 15 residues in the CDR3. With 5 bases clipped from V and 3 bases from J, the junction kept 4 bases outside the gene matches. The germline V gene encodes CDR1 SGHVS and CDR2 FQNEAQ. In DNA, the CDR3 is TGTGCCAGCAGCAAGAGGACTAGCGGGGGCTACGAGCAGTACTTC. Translated: CASSKRTSGGYEQYF.

The chain employs TRBV25-1 and TRBJ2-7; no definite D call. CDR3 size: 14 residues. Trimming removed 2 bases from V and 7 bases from J, with 15 bases in between. Germline lookup yields CDR1 MGHDK and CDR2 SYGVNS. CDR3 amino acids: CASSEPTPLDEQYF. Here the CDR3 DNA reads TGTGCCAGCAGTGAACCGACCCCGTTGGATGAGCAGTACTTC.